This TCR beta chain was identified during a study of PD-1 blockade in classical Hodgkin lymphoma. Overall study context: Patients were infused with nivolumab 3 mg/kg every 2 weeks.

Study-level results: Healthy donors were reported to have higher baseline TCR diversity than newly diagnosed patients. When nivolumab was started under 1 year after ASCT, patients were excluded.

This CDR3 spans 15 amino acids. Trimming took 0 bases from V and 1 from J, leaving 10 bases between them. CDR1 LGHNA and CDR2 YSLEER come from the germline V gene. The patients all showed relapse after autologous stem cell transplantation, while their brentuximab vedotin exposure varied. Sequenced by immunoSEQ multiplex PCR; TCRdb stores in-frame clones only, minus some. The data contain under 70,000 clones, about 87% of them singletons. In regard to this clone: Its target is unknown.

The sequencing here drew on peripheral blood mononuclear cells (PBMCs), taken at baseline. This chain connects TRBV4-3 to TRBJ2-7; D remains unclear. This clonotype was obtained from a human donor with classical Hodgkin lymphoma. For the CDR3, the DNA is TGCGCCAGCAGCCAAGAACGCAGATATTCCTACGAGCAGTACTTC. Its protein is CASSQERRYSYEQYF.